The 17 T cell receptor beta chains below all came from one sample that was sequenced in a study of blood T cell repertoires in COVID-19. Sequencing was performed with immunoSEQ multiplex PCR; in TCRdb, only in-frame clones are kept and a portion is missing. Of around 94,000 clones listed, about 80% were seen once; the top ten hold just under 4.5%. Sequenced sample: peripheral blood. Source of these receptors: a human donor in a cohort sampled during active COVID-19.

V is TRBV30 and J is TRBJ2-1; perhaps TRBD1 as D (6 bases). CDR3 length: 16 amino acids. Germline V CDR1 and CDR2: GTSNPN, SVGIG (reference sequence). V gave up 3 bases and J gave up 13 bases, with 28 bases separating them. CDR3 nucleotide sequence: TGTGCCTGGAGATCCCGCGTTGGTGGGACACTAGTGTCCCAGTTCTTC. Translation: CAWRSRVGGTLVSQFF.

V is TRBV19 and J is TRBJ2-1; 10 bases map to TRBD2. This CDR3 contains 16 residues. J was trimmed by 4 bases and V by 4 bases; bases with no gene match: 7. Germline CDR1 LNHDA, CDR2 SQIVND (reference sequence). CDR3 DNA sequence: TGTGCCAGTAGTACCTTCCCGGGACTAGCGTACAATGAGCAGTTCTTC. This translates into CASSTFPGLAYNEQFF.

The CDR3 reads CASSPWVAGAQEQFF. The DNA of the CDR3 is TGTGCCAGCTCACCGTGGGTAGCGGGGGCCCAAGAGCAGTTCTTC. The rearrangement links TRBV18 to TRBJ2-1, with 9 bases aligning to TRBD2. This CDR3 comprises 15 residues. Germline V gene lookup returns CDR1 KGHSH and CDR2 LQKENI. With V trimmed by 3 bases and J by 10 bases, 10 bases remained unmatched.

The rearrangement joins TRBV28 to TRBJ2-7; 10 nucleotides agree with TRBD1. There are 15 residues in the CDR3. V trimming: 6 bases; J trimming: 2 bases; junction bases outside the gene matches: 7. In germline, CDR1 is MDHEN, CDR2 SYDVKM. The CDR3 DNA sequence: TGTGCCAGCAGGATCCTCGGGACAGGGGCCTACGAGCAGTACTTC. Its translation is CASRILGTGAYEQYF.

The chain joins TRBV7-2 to TRBJ2-2; D might be TRBD1 (7 bases). The CDR3 totals 15 residues. From germline, CDR1 is SGHTA and CDR2 FQGNSA. V shed 6 bases and J shed 4 bases, with 15 bases lying between them. CDR3 nucleotides: TGTGCCAGCAGACGGACAGGAGGGAGCACCGGGGAGCTGTTTTTT. Its translation is CASRRTGGSTGELFF.

The V call is TRBV25-1, the J call TRBJ2-5; possibly TRBD2 for D (5 bases). The CDR3 sequence is 13 residues long. Germline assignment: CDR1 MGHDK and CDR2 SYGVNS. The V end lost 7 bases, the J end lost 4 bases, and 13 bases lay between the germline ends. This CDR3 is CASTRGGGETQYF. The CDR3 DNA is TGTGCCAGCACAAGAGGAGGCGGAGAGACCCAGTACTTC.

The CDR3 DNA is TGTGCCAGCAGCGGATCGGGGGAGGAAGTCGGGGGCTATGGCTACACCTTC. It codes for CASSGSGEEVGGYGYTF. The chain has TRBV7-9 and TRBJ1-2, with D possibly matching TRBD1 (5 bases). The CDR3 loop spans 17 amino acids. The germline V and J ends were trimmed by 5 bases and 4 bases, with 23 bases remaining between them. Germline V CDR1 and CDR2: SEHNR, FQNEAQ (reference sequence).

This chain uses TRBV7-2 with TRBJ1-2; D remains unclear. Germline CDR1 reads SGHTA; CDR2 reads FQGNSA. CDR3 length: 17 residues. V shed 5 bases and J shed 2 bases, with 21 bases lying between them. CDR3 in amino acids: CASSPYYGVDVNYGYTF. DNA for the CDR3: TGTGCCAGCAGCCCCTACTACGGGGTTGACGTGAACTATGGCTACACCTTC.

CDR3 sequence (DNA): TGTGCCAGCAGCCCAGCCACAGTGAACACTGAAGCTTTCTTT. It codes for CASSPATVNTEAFF. The chain has TRBV27 and TRBJ1-1; D ambiguous. The germline V gene encodes CDR1 MNHEY and CDR2 SMNVEV (reference sequence). The CDR3 runs 14 residues. Trimming left V 6 bases short and J 0 bases short, with 11 bases between.

V and J are TRBV7-9 and TRBJ2-2; TRBD1 agrees at 8 bases. Germline lookup yields CDR1 SEHNR and CDR2 FQNEAQ (reference sequence). This CDR3 has 18 amino acids. V shed 3 bases and J 3 bases; nucleotides not matched to a gene: 12. The CDR3 here is CASSFSLDRAGDTGELFF. The CDR3 bases are TGTGCCAGCAGCTTTTCCTTGGACAGGGCCGGCGACACCGGGGAGCTGTTTTTT. The full variable domain, completed using reference TRBV7-9 and TRBJ2-2, is DTGVSQNPRHKITKRGQNVTFRCDPISEHNRLYWYRQTLGQGPEFLTYFQNEAQLEKSRLLSDRFSAERPKGSFSTLEIQRTEQGDSAMYLCASSFSLDRAGDTGELFFGEGSRLTVL.

The chain employs TRBV5-1 and TRBJ2-5; 10 positions match TRBD2. The CDR3 spans 17 residues. From germline, CDR1 is SGHRS and CDR2 YFSETQ. Unmatched junction bases numbered 5, after V lost 0 bases and J lost 0 bases. The CDR3: CASSLAPLAGYQETQYF. Written as DNA, the CDR3 is TGCGCCAGCAGCTTGGCCCCACTAGCGGGGTACCAAGAGACCCAGTACTTC. Variable domain in full (rest from reference TRBV5-1 and TRBJ2-5): KAGVTQTPRYLIKTRGQQVTLSCSPISGHRSVSWYQQTPGQGLQFLFEYFSETQRNKGNFPGRFSGRQFSNSRSEMNVSTLELGDSALYLCASSLAPLAGYQETQYFGPGTRLLVL.

The V call is TRBV4-2, the J call TRBJ2-3; 7 nucleotides agree with TRBD1. CDR1 and CDR2 (germline): LGHNA, YNFKEQ. This CDR3 is 17 amino acids long. Trimming at V came to 0 bases and at J to 2 bases, leaving 8 bases not matched to a gene. The CDR3: CASSQEGFTGVTDTQYF. The CDR3 region has the DNA TGTGCCAGCAGCCAAGAAGGTTTTACAGGGGTCACAGATACGCAGTATTTT.

The chain links TRBV15 to TRBJ2-7; 8 bases line up with TRBD1. V was pared by 2 bases and J by 3 bases, with 12 bases of the junction left unmatched. The CDR3 covers 17 residues. Germline V gene lookup returns CDR1 LNHNV and CDR2 YYDKDF (reference sequence). The CDR3 protein is CATSRLARDRLDYEQYF. CDR3 in DNA: TGTGCCACCAGCAGACTCGCACGGGACAGGTTGGACTACGAGCAGTACTTC.

This chain's CDR3 is CASSMDRANYGYTF. The CDR3 bases are TGTGCCAGCAGCATGGACAGGGCCAACTATGGCTACACCTTC. The rearrangement joins TRBV5-5 to TRBJ1-2, with 8 bases aligning to TRBD1. The CDR3 contains 14 residues. Germline loops: CDR1 SGHKS, CDR2 YYEKEE (reference sequence). Germline trimming cut 4 bases from V and 2 bases from J; bases unmatched to any gene: 4.

The chain employs TRBV6-6 and TRBJ2-7, with 9 bases aligning to TRBD1. Trimming cost V 0 bases and J 4 bases; bases outside gene matches: 4. The CDR3 is made up of 15 amino acids. From germline, CDR1 is MNHNY and CDR2 SVGAGI (reference sequence). The CDR3 nucleotides are TGTGCCAGCAGTTACTCTACGACAGGGGGATACGAGCAGTACTTC. As protein: CASSYSTTGGYEQYF.

V gene TRBV19 combines with J gene TRBJ2-3, with a weak D call TRBD2 (6 bases). The CDR3 extends over 16 amino acids. Trimming cost V 5 bases and J 0 bases, with 15 bases left between them. CDR1 is LNHDA and CDR2 is SQIVND in the germline V gene (reference sequence). CDR3 loop: CASSALGAGSTDTQYF. The CDR3 nucleotides read TGTGCCAGTAGTGCCTTAGGTGCGGGAAGCACAGATACGCAGTATTTT.

This clone showed up just once. This chain links TRBV11-2 with TRBJ2-2; D may be TRBD2 (5 bases). CDR1 and CDR2 from the germline V gene are SGHAT and FQNNGV. The CDR3 length is 15 residues. V lost 5 bases and J lost 1, with 11 bases in between. CDR3 sequence reads: CASSQAAVNTGELFF. The CDR3, as DNA: TGTGCCAGCAGCCAGGCAGCGGTGAACACCGGGGAGCTGTTTTTT.